This T cell receptor (beta chain) was documented in a study of shared clonotypes between healthy human individuals. Study results and limitations: The rarefaction results pointed to incomplete sorted-subset sequencing despite large depth.

The naive CD8 fraction comprised CD45RO-negative cells positively selected for CCR7 and excluded terminally differentiated effector memory CD45RA+ cells. Germline values: CDR1 SEHNR, CDR2 FQNEAQ (reference sequence). This CDR3 contains 14 residues. The V and J ends lost 5 bases and 12 bases, in that order; junction bases with no gene match: 16. Turning to this clone: No antigen is known for it.

The study ran the assay at deep level. Sequencing used immunoSEQ multiplex PCR; TCRdb keeps in-frame clones, though not all of them. The profile covers around 2,100,000 clones, with about 94% appearing a single time and 0.95% to 1.5% taken by the ten largest. Sequenced input: naive CD8+ T cells sorted from blood. This rearrangement joins TRBV7-9 to TRBJ2-7, with 7 bases lining up with TRBD2. The source of this sequence is a man between 18 and 29 years old in good health. The CDR3 DNA follows: TGTGCCAGCAGCGCGGGGGACTCCCGAGGGGCTCGGTACTTC. It specifies CASSAGDSRGARYF.